Below, one T cell receptor (beta chain) is given with its context. What antigen it recognizes has not been identified. The sample holds no much larger clone one base away, and base qualities are not on file. The CDR3 runs 13 residues from the cysteine to the phenylalanine. Only the CDR3 region is kept as DNA, spanning 39 bases read in frame from base 1. Based on the germline V gene (reference sequence), the CDR1 and CDR2 sequences are LGHDT and YNNKEL. V is trimmed back by 0 bases and J by 11 bases, and the junction contains 4 bases that no gene match accounts for. The data originate from a study of HIV-infected patients and healthy controls (dated by TCRdb to the mid-2010s). Library method: 5' RACE. The run used an Illumina MiSeq. TCRdb reprocessed the public reads (quality trimming at Q25 with fastp, clone calling with MiXCR) and kept in-frame beta chains. CDR3 protein duplicates are merged, each entry listing the most common genes and DNA. This sample gives tens of thousands of distinct CDR3 sequences in total; about 19% of them show up just once. The ten largest account for 1.4% of the sample.

The rearranged chain carries TRBV3-1 and TRBJ1-1; 9 junctional bases match TRBD1. Source material: CD4+ T cells from blood. The source of this sequence is a human donor in good health. In nucleotide form, the sequence is TGTGCCAGCAGCCAAGATACCGGGACAGGGGCTTTCTTT. This is translated as CASSQDTGTGAFF.